This TCR beta chain comes out of a study of persistence of HIV-infected CD4 T cells. Study overall: Multiple blood draws of up to 180 mL, except two donors with single leukapheresis. General study points: TCRbeta richness was lower in CMV- and Gag-responding cells than in anti-CD3/anti-CD28-responding cells.

The germline gives CDR1 LNHDA, CDR2 SQIVND (reference sequence). V gave up 3 bases and J gave up 6 bases, with 8 bases separating them. This CDR3 has 13 residues. Cells were stimulated with overlapping HIV-1 Gag 15-mer peptides. Memory cells lacking CD40L and CD69 with high CD45RO were sorted. Plasma HIV-1 RNA stayed below 50 copies/mL for at least 4 years. Inclusion required CMV-positive serology and CD4+ counts above 400 cells/uL. Sequencing used immunoSEQ version 4 in survey mode. Clones were read by immunoSEQ multiplex PCR, and TCRdb kept only the in-frame ones, dropping some. Among about 40,000 clones listed, 85% to 90% were seen once. Remarks on this clone: Its antigen is unidentified.

The sequence was collected from an adult with HIV. The donor label of this sample is uncertain. The V gene is TRBV19, the J gene TRBJ2-2; D call uncertain. The sample here was cultured CD4+ T cells from PBMCs, taken from a patient who received antiretroviral therapy. The CDR3 reads CASSIFTAGELFF. CDR3 DNA: TGTGCCAGTAGTATTTTTACCGCCGGGGAGCTGTTTTTT.